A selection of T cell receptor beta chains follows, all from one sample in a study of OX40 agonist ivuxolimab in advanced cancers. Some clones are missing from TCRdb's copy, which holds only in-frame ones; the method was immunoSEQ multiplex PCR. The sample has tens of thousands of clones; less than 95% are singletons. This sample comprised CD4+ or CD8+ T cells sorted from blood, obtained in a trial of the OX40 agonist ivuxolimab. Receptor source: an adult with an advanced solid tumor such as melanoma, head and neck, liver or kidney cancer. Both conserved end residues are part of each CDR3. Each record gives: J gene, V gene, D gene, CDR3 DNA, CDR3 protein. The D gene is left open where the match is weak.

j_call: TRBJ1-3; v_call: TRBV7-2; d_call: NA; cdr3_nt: TGTGCCAGCAGCCCGGGACGGTCCTCTGGAAACACCATATATTTT; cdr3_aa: CASSPGRSSGNTIYF
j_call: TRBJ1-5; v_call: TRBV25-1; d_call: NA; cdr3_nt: TGTGCCAGCAGTGACAGGGCCAATCAGCCCCAGCATTTT; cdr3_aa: CASSDRANQPQHF
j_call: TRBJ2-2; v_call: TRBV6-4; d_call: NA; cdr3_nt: TGTGCCAGCAGTCACAGGATCAACACCGGGGAGCTGTTTTTT; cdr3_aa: CASSHRINTGELFF
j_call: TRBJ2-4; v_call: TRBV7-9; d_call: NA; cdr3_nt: TGTGCCAGCAGCCAGGACGGAGGGTTAAACATTCAGTACTTC; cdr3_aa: CASSQDGGLNIQYF
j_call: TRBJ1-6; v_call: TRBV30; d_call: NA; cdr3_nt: TGTGCCTGGAGAACAGGGTCCTATATTTCACCCCTCCACTTT; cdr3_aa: CAWRTGSYISPLHF
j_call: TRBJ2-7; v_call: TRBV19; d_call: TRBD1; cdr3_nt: TGTGCCAGTAGTATACGGGGACAGGGAAGGTACGAGCAGTACTTC; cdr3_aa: CASSIRGQGRYEQYF
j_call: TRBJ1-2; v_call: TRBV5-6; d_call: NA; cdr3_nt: TGTGCCAGCAGCTTATCTGGGACTGCTGAGGGCTACACCTTC; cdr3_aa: CASSLSGTAEGYTF
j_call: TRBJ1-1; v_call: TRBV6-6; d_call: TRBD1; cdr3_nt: TGTGCCAGCAGCACCCCGGGACAGGGGATTGAAGCTTTCTTT; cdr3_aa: CASSTPGQGIEAFF
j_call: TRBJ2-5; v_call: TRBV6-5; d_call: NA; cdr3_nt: TGTGCCAGCAGTTACTCAGGCGGCGGGATGGAGACCCAGTACTTC; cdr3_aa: CASSYSGGGMETQYF
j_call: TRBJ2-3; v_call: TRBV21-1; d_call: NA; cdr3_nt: TGTGCCAGCATAAGAGATTGCACGGATACGCAGTATTTT; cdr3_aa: CASIRDCTDTQYF
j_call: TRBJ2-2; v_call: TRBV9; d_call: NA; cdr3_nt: TGTGCCAGCAGCGTTCGTTCCCTGCGGTCGTCCGGGGAGCTGTTTTTT; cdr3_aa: CASSVRSLRSSGELFF
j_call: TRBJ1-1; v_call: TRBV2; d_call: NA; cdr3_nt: TGTGCCAGCAGCGACAGTTATTCTGAAGCTTTCTTT; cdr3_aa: CASSDSYSEAFF